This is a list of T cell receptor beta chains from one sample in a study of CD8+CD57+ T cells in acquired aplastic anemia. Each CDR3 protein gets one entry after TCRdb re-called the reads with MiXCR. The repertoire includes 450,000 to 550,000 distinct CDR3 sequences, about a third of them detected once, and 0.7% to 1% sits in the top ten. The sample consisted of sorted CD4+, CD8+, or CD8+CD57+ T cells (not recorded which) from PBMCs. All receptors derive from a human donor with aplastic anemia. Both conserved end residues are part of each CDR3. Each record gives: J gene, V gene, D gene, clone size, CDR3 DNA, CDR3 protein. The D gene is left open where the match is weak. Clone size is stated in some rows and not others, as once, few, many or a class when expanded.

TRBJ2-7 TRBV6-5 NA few TGTGCCAGCAGTTACACACAGACCTCCTACGAGCAGTACTTC CASSYTQTSYEQYF
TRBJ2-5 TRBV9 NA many TGTGCCAGCAGCGTAGCCGTGGGATCGGAGACCCAGTACTTC CASSVAVGSETQYF
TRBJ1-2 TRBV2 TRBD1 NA TGTGCCAGCAAAGACAGGGGGCAAGATGGCTACACCTTC CASKDRGQDGYTF
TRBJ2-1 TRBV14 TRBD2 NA TGTGCCAGCAGCCCAGGCCTGGGACTACGAAATGAGCAGTTCTTC CASSPGLGLRNEQFF
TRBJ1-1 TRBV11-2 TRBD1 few TGTGCCAGCAGCTGGTGGGACAGCCTAAGGGGCACTGAAGCTTTCTTT CASSWWDSLRGTEAFF
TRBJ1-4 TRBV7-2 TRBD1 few TGTGCCAGCAGCTCCCGGACAGGGTACAATGAAAAACTGTTTTTT CASSSRTGYNEKLFF
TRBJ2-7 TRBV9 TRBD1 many TGTGCCAGCAGCGTAGACCAGGGGGCTAACGGCGAGCAGTACTTC CASSVDQGANGEQYF
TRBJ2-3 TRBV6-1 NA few TGTGCCAGCAGTCGGCTAGCCGCTAGCACAGATACGCAGTATTTT CASSRLAASTDTQYF
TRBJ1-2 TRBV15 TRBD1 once TGTGCCACCAGCCGGGGGACAGCAGCTAACTATGGCTACACCTTC CATSRGTAANYGYTF
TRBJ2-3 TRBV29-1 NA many TGCAGCGTTGAAGATCGTGGTAGCACAGATACGCAGTATTTT CSVEDRGSTDTQYF
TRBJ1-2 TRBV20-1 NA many TGCAGTGCCCCAACCGGGAGCTATGGCTACACCTTC CSAPTGSYGYTF
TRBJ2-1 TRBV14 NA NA TGTGCCAGCAGCCAAGTGCACAGCAATGAGCAGTTCTTC CASSQVHSNEQFF
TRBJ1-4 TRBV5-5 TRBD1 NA TGTGCCAGCAGCTTGACCTCCGGGACAGCAAATGAAAAACTGTTTTTT CASSLTSGTANEKLFF